This entry concerns a single T cell receptor beta chain. The antigen remains undetermined. The data belong to a study of T cell clones after liver transplantation. The junction had 0 bases not matched to a gene; V was cut back by 2 bases and J by 3 bases. The CDR3 spans 13 residues. Germline V gene lookup returns CDR1 MNHEY and CDR2 SMNVEV (reference sequence). Study results and caveats: Rather than being deleted, graft donor-reactive T cells may have moved into the graft.

This table comes from immunoSEQ multiplex PCR, and its TCRdb copy is limited to in-frame clones, with some not included. In the table there are around 7,500 clones, roughly 70% of which are singletons. This chain uses TRBV27 with TRBJ1-2, with 7 positions matching TRBD1. This material consisted of CD8+ T cells from blood, taken before liver transplant. The origin of this receptor is a human donor who received a liver transplant. CDR3 nucleotides: TGTGCCAGCAGTTTAGGACAGGACTATGGCTACACCTTC. Translation: CASSLGQDYGYTF.